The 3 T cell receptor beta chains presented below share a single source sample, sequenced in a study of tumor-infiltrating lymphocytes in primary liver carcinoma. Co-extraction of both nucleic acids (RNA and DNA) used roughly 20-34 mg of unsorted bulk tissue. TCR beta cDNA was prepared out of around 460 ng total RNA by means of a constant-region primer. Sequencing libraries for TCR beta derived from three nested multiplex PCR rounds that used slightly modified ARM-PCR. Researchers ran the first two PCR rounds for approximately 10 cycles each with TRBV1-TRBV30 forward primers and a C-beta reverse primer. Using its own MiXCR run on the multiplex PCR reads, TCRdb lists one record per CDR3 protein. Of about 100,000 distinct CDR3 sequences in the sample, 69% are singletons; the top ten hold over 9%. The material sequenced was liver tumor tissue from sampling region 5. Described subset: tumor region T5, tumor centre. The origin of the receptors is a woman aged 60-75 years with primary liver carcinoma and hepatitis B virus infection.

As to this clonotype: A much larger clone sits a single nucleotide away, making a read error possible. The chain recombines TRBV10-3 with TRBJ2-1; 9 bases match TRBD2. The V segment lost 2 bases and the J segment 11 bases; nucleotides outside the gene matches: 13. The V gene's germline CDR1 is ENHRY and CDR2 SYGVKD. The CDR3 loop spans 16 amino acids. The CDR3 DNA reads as TGTGCCATCAGTGAGCCAGGGACTGGGACTAGCAGGCAGCAGTTCTTC. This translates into CAISEPGTGTSRQQFF.

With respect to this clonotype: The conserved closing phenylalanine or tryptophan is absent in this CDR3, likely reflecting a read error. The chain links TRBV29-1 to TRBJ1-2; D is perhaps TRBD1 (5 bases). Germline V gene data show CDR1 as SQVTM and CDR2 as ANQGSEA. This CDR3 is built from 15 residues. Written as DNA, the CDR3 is TGCTGCGTTGAAGATCCGGGGGGACTAGACTATGGCTACACCCTC. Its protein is CCVEDPGGLDYGYTL.

CDR3 bases: TGTGCCAGTAGCACCTTTGAGGCGGGAGGGCCTCTTGAGACCCAGTACTTC. Translating gives CASSTFEAGGPLETQYF. V is TRBV11-2 and J is TRBJ2-5; 9 bases match TRBD2. CDR3 length equals 17 residues. Germline V gene sequence: CDR1 SGHAT, CDR2 FQNNGV. The trim removed 9 bases at V and 5 bases at J, leaving 19 bases unmatched.